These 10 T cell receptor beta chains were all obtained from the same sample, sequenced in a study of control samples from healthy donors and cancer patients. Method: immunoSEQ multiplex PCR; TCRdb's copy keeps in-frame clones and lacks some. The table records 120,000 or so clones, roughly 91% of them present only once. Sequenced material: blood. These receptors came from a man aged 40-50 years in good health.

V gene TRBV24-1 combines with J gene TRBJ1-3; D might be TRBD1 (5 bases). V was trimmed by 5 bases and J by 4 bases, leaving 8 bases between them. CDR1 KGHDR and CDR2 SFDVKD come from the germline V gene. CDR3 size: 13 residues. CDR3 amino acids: CATSVGAGNTIYF. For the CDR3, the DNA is TGTGCCACCAGTGTCGGGGCCGGAAACACCATATATTTT.

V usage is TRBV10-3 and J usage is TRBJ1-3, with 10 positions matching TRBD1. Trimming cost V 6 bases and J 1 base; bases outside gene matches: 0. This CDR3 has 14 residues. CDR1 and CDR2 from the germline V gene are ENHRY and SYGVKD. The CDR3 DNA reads TGTGCCATCAGGGGACAGGGGTCTGGAAACACCATATATTTT. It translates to CAIRGQGSGNTIYF.

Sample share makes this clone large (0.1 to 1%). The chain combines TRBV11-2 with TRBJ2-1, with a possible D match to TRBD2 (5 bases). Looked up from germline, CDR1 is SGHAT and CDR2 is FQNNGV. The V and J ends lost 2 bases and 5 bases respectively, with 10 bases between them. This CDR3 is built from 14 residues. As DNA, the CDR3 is TGTGCCAGCAGCTTATTTTCCGGGAACAATGAGCAGTTCTTC. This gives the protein CASSLFSGNNEQFF. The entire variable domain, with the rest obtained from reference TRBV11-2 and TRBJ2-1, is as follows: EAGVAQSPRYKIIEKRQSVAFWCNPISGHATLYWYQQILGQGPKLLIQFQNNGVVDDSQLPKDRFSAERLKGVDSTLKIQPAKLEDSAVYLCASSLFSGNNEQFFGPGTRLTVL.

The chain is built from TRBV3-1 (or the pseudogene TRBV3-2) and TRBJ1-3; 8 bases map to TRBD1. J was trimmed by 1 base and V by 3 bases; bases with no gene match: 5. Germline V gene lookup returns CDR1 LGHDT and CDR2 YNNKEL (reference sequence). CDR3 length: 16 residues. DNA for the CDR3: TGTGCCAGCAGCCAGTCGCAGGGGGCGTCTGGAAACACCATATATTTT. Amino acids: CASSQSQGASGNTIYF.

In nucleotides, the CDR3 is TGCAGCGTTGAATCCCCACCGGGAGCTACAGATACGCAGTATTTT. Its translation: CSVESPPGATDTQYF. V and J are TRBV29-1 and TRBJ2-3; D possibly corresponds to TRBD2 (6 bases). Germline-derived CDR1 and CDR2 are SQVTM and ANQGSEA. V lost 2 bases and J 3 bases, leaving 15 bases between the germline ends. This CDR3 contains 15 residues.

CDR3 sequence (DNA): TGTGCCAGCAGCTTAGTCCCCCTAGCGGGGGGGCTGGATACGCAGTATTTT. Translated, it gives CASSLVPLAGGLDTQYF. The chain combines TRBV7-2 with TRBJ2-3; 12 positions match TRBD2. J lost 6 bases, V lost 1 base, and 8 bases had no gene match. The CDR3 is 17 residues long. Germline lookup yields CDR1 SGHTA and CDR2 FQGNSA.

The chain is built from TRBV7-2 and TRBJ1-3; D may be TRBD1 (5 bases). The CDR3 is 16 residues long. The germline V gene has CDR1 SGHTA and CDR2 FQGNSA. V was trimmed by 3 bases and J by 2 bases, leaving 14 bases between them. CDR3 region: CASSFFGQGTGNTIYF. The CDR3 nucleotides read TGTGCCAGCAGCTTTTTTGGTCAGGGCACTGGAAACACCATATATTTT. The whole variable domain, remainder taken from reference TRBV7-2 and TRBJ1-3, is GAGVSQSPSNKVTEKGKDVELRCDPISGHTALYWYRQSLGQGLEFLIYFQGNSAPDKSGLPSDRFSAERTGGSVSTLTIQRTQQEDSAVYLCASSFFGQGTGNTIYFGEGSWLTVV.

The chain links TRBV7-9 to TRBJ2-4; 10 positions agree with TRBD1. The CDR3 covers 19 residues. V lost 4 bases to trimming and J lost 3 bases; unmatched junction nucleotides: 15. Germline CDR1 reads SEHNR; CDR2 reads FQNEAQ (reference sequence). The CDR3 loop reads CASSSPGTGVPLGKNIQYF. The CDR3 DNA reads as TGTGCCAGCAGCTCCCCCGGGACAGGGGTCCCCTTAGGCAAAAACATTCAGTACTTC.

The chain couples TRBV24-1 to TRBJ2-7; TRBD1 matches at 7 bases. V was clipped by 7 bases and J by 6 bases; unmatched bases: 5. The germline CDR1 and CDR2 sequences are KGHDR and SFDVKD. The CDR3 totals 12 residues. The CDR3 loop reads CATSLQGSEQYF. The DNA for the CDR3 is TGTGCCACCAGCTTACAGGGGAGCGAGCAGTACTTC.

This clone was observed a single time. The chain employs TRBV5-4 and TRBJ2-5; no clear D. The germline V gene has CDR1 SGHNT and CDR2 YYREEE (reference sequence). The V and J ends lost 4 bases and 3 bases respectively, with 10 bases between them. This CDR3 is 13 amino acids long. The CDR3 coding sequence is TGTGCCAGCAGCCGTAAGGTCGAAGAGACCCAGTACTTC. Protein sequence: CASSRKVEETQYF.